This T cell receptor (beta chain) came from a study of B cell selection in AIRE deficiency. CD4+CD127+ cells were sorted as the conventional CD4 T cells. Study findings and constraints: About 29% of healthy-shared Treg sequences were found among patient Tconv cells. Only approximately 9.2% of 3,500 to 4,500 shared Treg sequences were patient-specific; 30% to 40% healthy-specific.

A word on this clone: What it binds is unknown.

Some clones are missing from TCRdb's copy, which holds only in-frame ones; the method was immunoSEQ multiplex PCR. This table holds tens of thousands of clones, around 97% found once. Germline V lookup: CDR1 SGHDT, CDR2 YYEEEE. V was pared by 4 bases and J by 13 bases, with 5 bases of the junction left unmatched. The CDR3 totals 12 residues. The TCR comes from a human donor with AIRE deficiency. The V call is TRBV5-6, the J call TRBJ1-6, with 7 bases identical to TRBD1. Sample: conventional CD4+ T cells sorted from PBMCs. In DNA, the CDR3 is TGTGCCAGCAGCCCTGACAGGGATCCCCTCCACTTT. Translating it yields CASSPDRDPLHF.